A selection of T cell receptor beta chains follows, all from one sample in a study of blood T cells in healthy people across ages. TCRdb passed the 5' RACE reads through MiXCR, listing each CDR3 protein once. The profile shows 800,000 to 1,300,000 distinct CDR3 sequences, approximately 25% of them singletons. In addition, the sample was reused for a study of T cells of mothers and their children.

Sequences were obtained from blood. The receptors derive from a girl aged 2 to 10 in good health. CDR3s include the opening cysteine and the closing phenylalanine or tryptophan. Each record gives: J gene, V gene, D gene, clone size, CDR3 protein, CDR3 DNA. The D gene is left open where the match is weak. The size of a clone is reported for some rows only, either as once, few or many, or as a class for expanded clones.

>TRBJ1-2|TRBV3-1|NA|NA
CASSTELVGYTF
TGTGCCAGCAGCACCGAACTGGTCGGCTACACCTTC
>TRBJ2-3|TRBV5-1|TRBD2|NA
CASTTGGEGDTQYF
TGCGCCAGCACGACGGGGGGAGAAGGGGATACGCAGTATTTT
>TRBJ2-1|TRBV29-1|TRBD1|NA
CSADRAGNEQFF
TGCAGCGCCGACAGGGCGGGCAATGAGCAGTTCTTC
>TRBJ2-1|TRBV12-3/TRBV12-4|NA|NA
CASSLGQPNKQFF
TGTGCCAGCAGTTTAGGGCAACCCAATAAGCAGTTCTTC
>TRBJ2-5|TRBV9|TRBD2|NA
CASSAEGLAGTQYF
TGTGCCAGCAGCGCCGAGGGACTAGCGGGAACCCAGTACTTC
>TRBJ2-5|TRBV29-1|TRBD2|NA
CSAMGGDQETQYF
TGCAGCGCCATGGGGGGGGACCAAGAGACCCAGTACTTC
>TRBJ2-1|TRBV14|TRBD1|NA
CASSLTGGEHNEQFF
TGTGCCAGCAGCCTTACAGGGGGCGAACACAATGAGCAGTTCTTC
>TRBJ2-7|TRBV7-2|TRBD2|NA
CASSSGTSEGALEQYF
TGTGCCAGCAGCTCCGGGACTAGCGAAGGGGCCCTCGAGCAGTACTTC
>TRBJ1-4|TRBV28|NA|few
CASSPRDDGTNEKLFF
TGTGCCAGCAGTCCTAGGGATGACGGAACTAATGAAAAACTGTTTTTT
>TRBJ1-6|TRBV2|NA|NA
CASSYYRAPNSPLHF
TGTGCCAGCAGTTACTACAGAGCCCCTAATTCACCCCTCCACTTT
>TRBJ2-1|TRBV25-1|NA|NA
CASSEGSEQFF
TGTGCCAGCAGTGAGGGATCTGAGCAGTTCTTC
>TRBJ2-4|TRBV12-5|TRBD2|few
CASGLSPGGIQYF
TGTGCTAGTGGTTTGAGTCCGGGGGGCATTCAGTACTTC
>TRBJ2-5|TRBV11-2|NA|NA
CASSFAPGAHMTQYF
TGTGCCAGCAGCTTTGCCCCGGGAGCACATATGACCCAGTACTTC
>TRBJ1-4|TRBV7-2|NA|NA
CASSLQGMGEKLFF
TGTGCCAGCAGCTTACAGGGGATGGGTGAAAAACTGTTTTTT
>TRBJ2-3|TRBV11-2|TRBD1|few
CASSVGTAPHTQYF
TGTGCCAGCAGCGTCGGGACAGCCCCTCATACGCAGTATTTT
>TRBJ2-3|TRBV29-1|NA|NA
CSVDIYSTDTQYF
TGCAGCGTTGATATCTACAGCACAGATACGCAGTATTTT
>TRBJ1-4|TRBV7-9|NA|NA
CASSYRTRELNEKLFF
TGTGCCAGCAGCTACCGAACGAGGGAACTTAATGAAAAACTGTTTTTT
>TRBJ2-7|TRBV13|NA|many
CASKNGGPEQYF
TGTGCCAGCAAAAATGGAGGGCCCGAGCAGTACTTC
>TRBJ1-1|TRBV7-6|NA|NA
CASSSDLVNTEAFF
TGTGCCAGCAGCTCAGATTTGGTGAACACTGAAGCTTTCTTT
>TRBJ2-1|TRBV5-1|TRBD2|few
CASSLGAGESNEQFF
TGCGCCAGCAGCTTGGGAGCGGGAGAGAGCAATGAGCAGTTCTTC
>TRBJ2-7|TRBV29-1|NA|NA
CSVAPVSSYEQYF
TGCAGCGTCGCCCCCGTGAGCTCCTACGAGCAGTACTTC
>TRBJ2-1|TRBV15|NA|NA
CATSRQGNPNEQFF
TGTGCCACCAGCAGACAGGGGAACCCCAATGAGCAGTTCTTC
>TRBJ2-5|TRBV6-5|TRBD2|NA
CASSGAGGGEETQYF
TGTGCCAGCAGCGGAGCGGGAGGTGGTGAAGAGACCCAGTACTTC
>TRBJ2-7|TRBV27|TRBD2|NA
CASRGLADSYEQYF
TGTGCCAGCAGGGGACTAGCGGACTCCTACGAGCAGTACTTC
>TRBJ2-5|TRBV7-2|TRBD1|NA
CASSSPGTGYTTSLKAKYF
TGTGCCAGCAGCTCCCCCGGGACAGGGTATACGACTAGCCTGAAAGCAAAATACTTC
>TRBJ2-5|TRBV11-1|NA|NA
CDSSLGAYETQYF
TGTGACAGCAGCTTAGGGGCATATGAGACCCAGTACTTC
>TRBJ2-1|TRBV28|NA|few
CASSPRGTLPYNEQFF
TGTGCCAGCAGCCCCAGAGGGACGCTTCCCTACAATGAGCAGTTCTTC
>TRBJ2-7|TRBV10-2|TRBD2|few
CASSEGGRIYEQYF
TGCGCCAGCAGTGAGGGCGGGAGGATCTACGAGCAGTACTTC
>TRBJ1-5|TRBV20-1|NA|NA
CSASTQAARRKKDQPQHF
TGCAGTGCTAGTACCCAGGCGGCGAGACGAAAAAAGGATCAGCCCCAGCATTTT
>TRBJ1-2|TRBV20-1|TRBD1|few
CSARTVTGRGGYTF
TGCAGTGCTAGGACCGTGACAGGGCGTGGGGGCTACACCTTC
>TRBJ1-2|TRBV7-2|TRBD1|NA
CASSSRDREGYTF
TGTGCCAGCAGCTCCCGGGACAGGGAAGGCTACACCTTC
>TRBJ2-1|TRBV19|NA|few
CASSRTRGDWDEQFF
TGTGCCAGTAGTAGGACCAGGGGCGATTGGGATGAGCAGTTCTTC
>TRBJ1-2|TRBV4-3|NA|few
CASSQDYQITPGHGYTF
TGCGCCAGCAGCCAAGACTACCAAATCACCCCCGGCCATGGCTACACCTTC
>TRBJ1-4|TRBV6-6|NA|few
CASSYPRESGKLFF
TGTGCCAGCAGTTATCCCCGGGAATCCGGAAAACTGTTTTTT
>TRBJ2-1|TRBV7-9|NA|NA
CASSSYTLYPYNEQFF
TGTGCCAGCAGTTCTTATACCCTGTACCCCTACAATGAGCAGTTCTTC
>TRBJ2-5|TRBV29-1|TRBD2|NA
CSVEGLAGEQTQYF
TGCAGCGTTGAAGGACTAGCGGGAGAACAGACCCAGTACTTC
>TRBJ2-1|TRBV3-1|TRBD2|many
CASSPSLAGGYNEQFF
TGTGCCAGCAGCCCTTCACTAGCGGGAGGGTATAATGAGCAGTTCTTC
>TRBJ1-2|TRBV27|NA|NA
CASSPRVAGYGYTF
TGTGCCAGCAGTCCCCGGGTGGCTGGCTATGGCTACACCTTC
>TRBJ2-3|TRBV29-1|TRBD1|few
CSLWTGPSTDTQYF
TGCAGCTTATGGACAGGGCCTAGCACAGATACGCAGTATTTT
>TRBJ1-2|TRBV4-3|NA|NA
CASSQEVGNGYTF
TGCGCCAGCAGCCAAGAGGTCGGAAATGGCTACACCTTC
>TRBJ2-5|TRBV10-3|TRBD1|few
CAISESISAGGDETQYF
TGTGCCATCAGTGAGTCGATTTCGGCAGGGGGCGACGAGACCCAGTACTTC
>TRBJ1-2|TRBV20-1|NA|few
CSAPQGSGYGYTF
TGCAGTGCGCCACAGGGTAGTGGCTATGGCTACACCTTC
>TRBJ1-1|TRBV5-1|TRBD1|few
CASSLSPGTGMDAFF
TGCGCCAGCAGCTTATCTCCCGGGACAGGGATGGATGCTTTCTTT
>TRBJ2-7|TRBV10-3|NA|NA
CAISGFEGNHYEQYF
TGTGCCATCAGTGGGTTTGAGGGGAACCACTACGAGCAGTACTTC
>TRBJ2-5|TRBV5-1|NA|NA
CASSLQGGKEATQYF
TGCGCCAGCAGCTTGCAAGGAGGGAAGGAGGCGACCCAGTACTTC
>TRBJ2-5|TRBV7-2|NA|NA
CASSLPQGFETQYF
TGTGCCAGCAGCTTACCCCAGGGCTTCGAGACCCAGTACTTC
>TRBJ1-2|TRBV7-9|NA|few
CAGETNYGYTF
TGTGCTGGAGAAACTAACTATGGCTACACCTTC
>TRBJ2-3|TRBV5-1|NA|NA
CASTVESIRTDTQYF
TGCGCCAGCACCGTAGAAAGCATCCGAACAGATACGCAGTATTTT
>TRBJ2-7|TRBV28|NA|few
CASSLLLDSTATPFYEQYF
TGTGCCAGCAGTTTGCTCTTGGACTCAACCGCAACCCCCTTCTACGAGCAGTACTTC
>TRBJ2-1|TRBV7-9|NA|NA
CASSHDLQGLEQFF
TGTGCCAGCAGCCATGACCTCCAAGGGCTCGAGCAGTTCTTC
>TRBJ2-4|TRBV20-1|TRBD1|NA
CSASRMDREIFGKNIQYF
TGCAGTGCTAGTAGAATGGACAGGGAGATATTTGGCAAAAACATTCAGTACTTC
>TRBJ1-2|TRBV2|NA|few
CASSESGRARGYTF
TGTGCCAGCAGTGAATCCGGGAGGGCGCGAGGCTACACCTTC
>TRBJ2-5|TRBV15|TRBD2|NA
CATSRVVGTSGAQETQYF
TGTGCCACCAGCAGAGTAGTAGGGACTAGCGGGGCCCAAGAGACCCAGTACTTC
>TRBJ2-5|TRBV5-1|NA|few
CASSLEGTPAWETQYF
TGCGCCAGCAGCTTGGAGGGGACCCCGGCTTGGGAGACCCAGTACTTC
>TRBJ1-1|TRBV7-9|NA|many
CASSLLSNTEAFF
TGCGCCAGCAGCTTGCTTTCGAACACTGAAGCTTTCTTT
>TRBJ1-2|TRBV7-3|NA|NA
CASSLEGSTSYGYTF
TGTGCCAGCAGCTTGGAGGGCAGTACTTCCTATGGCTACACCTTC
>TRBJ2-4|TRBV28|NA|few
CASSFLVKGRDIQYF
TGTGCCAGCAGTTTCTTGGTCAAGGGTAGGGACATTCAGTACTTC